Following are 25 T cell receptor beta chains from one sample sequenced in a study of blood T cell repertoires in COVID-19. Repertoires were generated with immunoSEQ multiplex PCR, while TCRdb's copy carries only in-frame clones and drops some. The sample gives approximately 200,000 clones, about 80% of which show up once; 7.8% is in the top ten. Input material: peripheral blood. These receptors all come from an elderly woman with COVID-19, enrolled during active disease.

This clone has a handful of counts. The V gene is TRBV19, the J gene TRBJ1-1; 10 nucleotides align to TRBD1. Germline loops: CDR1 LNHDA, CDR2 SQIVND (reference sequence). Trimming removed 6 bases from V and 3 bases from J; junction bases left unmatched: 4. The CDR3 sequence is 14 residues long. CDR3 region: CASSDRGRHTEAFF. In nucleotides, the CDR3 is TGTGCCAGTAGCGACAGGGGGCGTCACACTGAAGCTTTCTTT.

CDR3 coding DNA: TGTGCCAGCAGTGGGAAACAGGGGGCCCTTAACTATGGCTACACCTTC. Protein: CASSGKQGALNYGYTF. The chain uses TRBV6-1 and TRBJ1-2, with 9 nucleotides matching TRBD1. Germline V gene sequence: CDR1 MNHNS, CDR2 SASEGT. This CDR3 is built from 16 residues. With V trimmed by 4 bases and J by 1 base, 7 bases remained unmatched.

The CDR3 coding sequence is TGTGCCAGCAGCCGAAGACTAGCGGGAGGCCGGGCCCGCGGGGAGCTGTTTTTT. This codes for CASSRRLAGGRARGELFF. The V gene is TRBV27, the J gene TRBJ2-2, with TRBD2 matching over 13 bases. With 6 bases clipped from V and 7 bases from J, the junction kept 14 bases outside the gene matches. In germline, CDR1 is MNHEY, CDR2 SMNVEV (reference sequence). The CDR3 consists of 18 residues.

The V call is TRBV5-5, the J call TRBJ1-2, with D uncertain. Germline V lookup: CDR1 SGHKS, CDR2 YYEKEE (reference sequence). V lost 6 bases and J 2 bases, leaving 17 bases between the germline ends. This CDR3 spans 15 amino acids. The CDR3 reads CASTEGGSSNYGYTF. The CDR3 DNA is TGTGCCAGCACGGAAGGAGGCAGCAGCAACTATGGCTACACCTTC.

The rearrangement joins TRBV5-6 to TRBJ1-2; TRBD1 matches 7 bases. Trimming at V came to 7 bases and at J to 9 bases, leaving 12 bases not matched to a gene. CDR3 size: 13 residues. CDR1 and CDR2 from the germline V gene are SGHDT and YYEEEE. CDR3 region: CASASRGLVSYTF. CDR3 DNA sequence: TGTGCCAGCGCCTCAAGGGGGCTAGTGAGCTACACCTTC. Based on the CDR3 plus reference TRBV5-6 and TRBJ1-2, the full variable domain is DAGVTQSPTHLIKTRGQQVTLRCSPKSGHDTVSWYQQALGQGPQFIFQYYEEEERQRGNFPDRFSGHQFPNYSSELNVNALLLGDSALYLCASASRGLVSYTFGSGTRLTVV.

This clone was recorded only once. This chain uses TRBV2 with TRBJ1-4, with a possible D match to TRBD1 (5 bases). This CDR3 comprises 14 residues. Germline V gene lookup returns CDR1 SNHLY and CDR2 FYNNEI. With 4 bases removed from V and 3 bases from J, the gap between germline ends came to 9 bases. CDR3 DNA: TGTGCCAGCAGTGGGCCGGGGGCTAATGAAAAACTGTTTTTT. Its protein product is CASSGPGANEKLFF.

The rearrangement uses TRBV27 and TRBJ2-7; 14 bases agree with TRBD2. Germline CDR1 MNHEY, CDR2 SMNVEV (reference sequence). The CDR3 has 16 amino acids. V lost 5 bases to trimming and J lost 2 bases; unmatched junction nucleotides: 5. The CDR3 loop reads CASSGLAGGGPYEQYF. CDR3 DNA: TGTGCCAGCAGTGGACTAGCGGGAGGTGGGCCCTACGAGCAGTACTTC.

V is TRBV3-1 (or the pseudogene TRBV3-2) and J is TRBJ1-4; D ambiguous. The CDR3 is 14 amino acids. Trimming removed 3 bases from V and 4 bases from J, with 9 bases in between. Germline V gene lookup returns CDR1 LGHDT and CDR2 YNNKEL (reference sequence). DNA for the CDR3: TGTGCCAGCAGCCATTCTGTTGTTAATGAAAAACTGTTTTTT. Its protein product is CASSHSVVNEKLFF.

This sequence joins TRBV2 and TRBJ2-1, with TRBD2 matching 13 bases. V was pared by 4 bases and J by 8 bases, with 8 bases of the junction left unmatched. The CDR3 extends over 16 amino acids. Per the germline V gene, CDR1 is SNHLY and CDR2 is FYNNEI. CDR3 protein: CASSGLAGGRSYEQFF. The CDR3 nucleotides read TGTGCCAGCAGTGGACTAGCGGGGGGCCGGAGTTATGAGCAGTTCTTC.

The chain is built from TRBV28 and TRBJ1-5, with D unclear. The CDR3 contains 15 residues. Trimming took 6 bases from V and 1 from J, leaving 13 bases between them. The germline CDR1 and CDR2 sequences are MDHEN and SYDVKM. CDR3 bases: TGTGCCAGCAGCGGCGGGCCTGGCAGCAATCAGCCCCAGCATTTT. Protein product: CASSGGPGSNQPQHF.

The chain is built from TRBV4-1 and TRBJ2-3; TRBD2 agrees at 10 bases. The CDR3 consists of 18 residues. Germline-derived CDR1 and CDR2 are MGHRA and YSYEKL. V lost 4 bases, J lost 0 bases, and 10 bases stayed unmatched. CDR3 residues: CASSRLRGLAASTDTQYF. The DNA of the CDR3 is TGCGCCAGCAGCCGCCTGAGAGGACTAGCGGCTAGCACAGATACGCAGTATTTT.

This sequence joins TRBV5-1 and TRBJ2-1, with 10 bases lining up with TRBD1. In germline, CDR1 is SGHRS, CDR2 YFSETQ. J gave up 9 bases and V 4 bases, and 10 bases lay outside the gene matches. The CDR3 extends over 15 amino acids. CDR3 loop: CASSPMTGGYVEQFF. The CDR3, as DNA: TGCGCCAGCAGCCCTATGACAGGGGGCTACGTTGAGCAGTTCTTC.

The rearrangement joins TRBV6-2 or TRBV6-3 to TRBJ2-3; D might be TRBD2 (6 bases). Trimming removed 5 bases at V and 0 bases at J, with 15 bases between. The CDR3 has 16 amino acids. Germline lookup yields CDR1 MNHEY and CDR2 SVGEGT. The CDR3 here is CASSQGRWSSTDTQYF. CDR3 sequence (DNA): TGTGCCAGCAGTCAAGGGAGGTGGAGTAGCACAGATACGCAGTATTTT.

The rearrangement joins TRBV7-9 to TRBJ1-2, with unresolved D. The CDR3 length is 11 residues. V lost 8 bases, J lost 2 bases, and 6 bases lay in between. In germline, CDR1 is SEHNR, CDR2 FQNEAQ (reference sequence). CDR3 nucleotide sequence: TGTGCCAGCGAGGTCAACTATGGCTACACCTTC. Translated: CASEVNYGYTF.

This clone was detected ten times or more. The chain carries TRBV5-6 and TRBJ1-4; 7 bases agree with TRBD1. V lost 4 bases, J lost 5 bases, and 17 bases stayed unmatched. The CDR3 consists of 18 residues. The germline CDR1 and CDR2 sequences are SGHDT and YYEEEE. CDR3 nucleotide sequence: TGTGCCAGCAGCACCTATGCCTACGGACAGGTGAACAATGAAAAACTGTTTTTT. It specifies CASSTYAYGQVNNEKLFF.

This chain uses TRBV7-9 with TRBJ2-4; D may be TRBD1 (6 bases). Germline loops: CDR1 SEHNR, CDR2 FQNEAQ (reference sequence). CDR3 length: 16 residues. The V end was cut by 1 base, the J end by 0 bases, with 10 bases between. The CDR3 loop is CASSLVNRVAKNIQYF. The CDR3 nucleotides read TGTGCCAGCAGCTTAGTGAACAGGGTAGCCAAAAACATTCAGTACTTC.

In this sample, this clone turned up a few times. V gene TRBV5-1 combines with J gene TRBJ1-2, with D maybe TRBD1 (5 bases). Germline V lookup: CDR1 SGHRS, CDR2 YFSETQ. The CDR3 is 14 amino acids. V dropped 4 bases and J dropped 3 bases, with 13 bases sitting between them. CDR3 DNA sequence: TGCGCCAGCAGCCTGGCGGGGGGAGACTATGGCTACACCTTC. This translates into CASSLAGGDYGYTF.

The CDR3 DNA sequence: TGTGCCAGCAGCGTGACAGGGGATCAGCCCCAGCATTTT. Its translation is CASSVTGDQPQHF. The chain has TRBV9 and TRBJ1-5; 8 nucleotides agree with TRBD1. Germline V CDR1 and CDR2: SGDLS, YYNGEE. The CDR3 consists of 13 residues. V lost 2 bases to trimming and J lost 5 bases; unmatched junction nucleotides: 0.

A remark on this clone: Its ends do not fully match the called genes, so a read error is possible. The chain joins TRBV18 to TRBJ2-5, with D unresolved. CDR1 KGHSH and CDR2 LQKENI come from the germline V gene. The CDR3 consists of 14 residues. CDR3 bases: TGTGCCAACTCACCTCCTAACAGTCAAGAGACCCAGTACTTC. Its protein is CANSPPNSQETQYF. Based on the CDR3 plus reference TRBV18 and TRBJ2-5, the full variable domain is NAGVMQNPRHLVRRRGQEARLRCSPMKGHSHVYWYRQLPEEGLKFMVYLQKENIIDESGMPKERFSAEFPKEGPSILRIQQVVRGDSAAYFCANSPPNSQETQYFGPGTRLLVL.

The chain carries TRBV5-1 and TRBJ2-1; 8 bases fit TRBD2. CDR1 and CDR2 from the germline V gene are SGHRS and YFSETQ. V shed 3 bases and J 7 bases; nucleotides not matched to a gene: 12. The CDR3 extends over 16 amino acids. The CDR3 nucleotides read TGCGCCAGCAGCTCCCAGAGCGGGAGAAGTGGAAATGAGCAGTTCTTC. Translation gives CASSSQSGRSGNEQFF.

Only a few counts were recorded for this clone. The CDR3 bases are TGTGCCAGCTCACCCTCGGGACAGAACACTGAAGCTTTCTTT. Protein: CASSPSGQNTEAFF. The genes are TRBV18 and TRBJ1-1, with a weak D call TRBD1 (6 bases). The germline V gene encodes CDR1 KGHSH and CDR2 LQKENI. Trimming removed 3 bases at V and 1 base at J, with 9 bases between. The CDR3 contains 14 residues.

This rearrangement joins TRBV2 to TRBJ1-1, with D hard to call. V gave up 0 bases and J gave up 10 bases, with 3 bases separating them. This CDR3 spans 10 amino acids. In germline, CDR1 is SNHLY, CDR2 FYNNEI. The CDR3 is CASSEAAAFF. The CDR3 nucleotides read TGTGCCAGCAGTGAAGCGGCAGCTTTCTTT. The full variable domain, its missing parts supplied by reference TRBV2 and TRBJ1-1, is EPEVTQTPSHQVTQMGQEVILRCVPISNHLYFYWYRQILGQKVEFLVSFYNNEISEKSEIFDDQFSVERPDGSNFTLKIRSTKLEDSAMYFCASSEAAAFFGQGTRLTVV.

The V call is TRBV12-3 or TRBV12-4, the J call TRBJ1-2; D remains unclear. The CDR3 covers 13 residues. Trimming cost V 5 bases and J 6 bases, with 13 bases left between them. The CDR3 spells CASSRDFVDGYTF. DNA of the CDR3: TGTGCCAGCAGTCGGGATTTTGTCGATGGCTACACCTTC.

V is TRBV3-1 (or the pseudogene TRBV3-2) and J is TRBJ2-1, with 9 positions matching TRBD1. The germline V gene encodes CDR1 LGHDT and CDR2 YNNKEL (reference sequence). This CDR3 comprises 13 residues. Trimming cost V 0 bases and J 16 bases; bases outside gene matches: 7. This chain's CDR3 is CASSQDWGQGVFF. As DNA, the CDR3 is TGTGCCAGCAGCCAAGATTGGGGACAGGGTGTCTTCTTC.

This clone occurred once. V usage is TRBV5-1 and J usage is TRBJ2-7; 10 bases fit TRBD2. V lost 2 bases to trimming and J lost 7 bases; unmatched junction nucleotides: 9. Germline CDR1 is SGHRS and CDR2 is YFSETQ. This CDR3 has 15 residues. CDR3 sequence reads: CASSFSAGGPGEQYF. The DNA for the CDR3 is TGCGCCAGCAGCTTTTCAGCGGGGGGGCCGGGGGAGCAGTACTTC.